This T cell receptor (beta chain) came from a study of shared clonotypes between healthy human individuals. In regard to this clone: Its antigen is unknown.

This CDR3 contains 15 residues. The ends were cut back, 6 bases at V and 7 bases at J, with 19 bases in the middle. Germline CDR1 is MDHEN and CDR2 is SYDVKM. Method: immunoSEQ multiplex PCR; TCRdb's copy keeps in-frame clones and lacks some. The sample has approximately 110,000 clones, around two thirds seen once. The study's findings and limits: Shared clonotypes across all four donors exceeded non-shared ones in generation probability.

J is TRBJ1-5 and V is TRBV28, with D maybe TRBD1 (5 bases). The sequencing input was memory CD8+ T cells sorted from blood. Documented subset: CD45RO+ cells pooled with CCR7-negative TemRA cells. This clonotype was obtained from a woman in her twenties or thirties in good health. CDR3 loop: CASRKIQVSGQPQHF. DNA of the CDR3: TGTGCCAGCAGGAAGATACAGGTCTCAGGCCAGCCCCAGCATTTT.